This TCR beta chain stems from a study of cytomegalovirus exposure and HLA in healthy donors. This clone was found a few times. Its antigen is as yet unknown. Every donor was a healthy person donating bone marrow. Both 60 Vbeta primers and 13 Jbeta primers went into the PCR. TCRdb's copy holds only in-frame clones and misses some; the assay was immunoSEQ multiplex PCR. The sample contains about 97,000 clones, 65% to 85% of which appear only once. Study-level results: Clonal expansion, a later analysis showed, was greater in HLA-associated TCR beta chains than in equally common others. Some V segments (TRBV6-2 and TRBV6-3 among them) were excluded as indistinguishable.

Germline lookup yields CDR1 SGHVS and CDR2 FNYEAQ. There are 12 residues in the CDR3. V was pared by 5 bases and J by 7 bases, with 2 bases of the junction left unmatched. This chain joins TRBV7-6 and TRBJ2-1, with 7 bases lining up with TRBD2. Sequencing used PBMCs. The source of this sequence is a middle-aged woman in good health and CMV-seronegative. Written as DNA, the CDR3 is TGTGCCAGCAGCCCCGGGGGGAATGAGCAGTTCTTC. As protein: CASSPGGNEQFF.